This TCR beta chain was sequenced for a study of T cell clones after liver transplantation. About the research overall: At least one year of complete immunosuppression withdrawal without enzymes over twice normal defined tolerance.

Germline-derived CDR1 and CDR2 are SGHDN and FVKESK. V trimming: 0 bases; J trimming: 4 bases; junction bases outside the gene matches: 5. The CDR3 covers 16 residues. Findings of the study overall: A significant post-transplant drop in circulating graft-donor-reactive CD4 TCRbeta sequences occurred in most of the 8 subjects.

Method: immunoSEQ multiplex PCR; TCRdb's copy keeps in-frame clones and lacks some. The table records about 71,000 clones, about four fifths of them present only once. Points on this clone: The antigen is not known.

This chain joins TRBV14 and TRBJ2-7, with 11 bases aligning to TRBD2. This clonotype originated in a human patient who received a liver transplant. The graft donor may account for some of the T cells. The sample consisted of CD4+ T cells from blood, taken 12 months after liver transplant. This chain's CDR3 is CASSQDWASGRYEQYF. As DNA, the CDR3 is TGTGCCAGCAGCCAAGATTGGGCTAGCGGGAGGTACGAGCAGTACTTC.